What follows describes a single T cell receptor beta chain. This sample is drawn from a study of blood T cell repertoires in COVID-19. Study as a whole: Some COVID-19 samples were acute and others convalescent; all came from the United States, Italy and Spain. T cells, B-cell-depleted T cells, or PBMCs supplied cDNA or gDNA.

The repertoire was sequenced with immunoSEQ multiplex PCR; TCRdb's copy has only in-frame clones and lacks some. The table lists some 430,000 clones, roughly 91% of them singletons. The CDR3 is 15 amino acids. Unmatched junction bases numbered 4, after V lost 2 bases and J lost 8 bases. Germline CDR1 reads SEHNR; CDR2 reads FQNEAQ (reference sequence). Sequenced sample: PBMCs or T cells enriched from blood (not recorded which). The sequence was obtained from a man aged 18-30 years who had recovered from COVID-19. This rearrangement joins TRBV7-9 to TRBJ1-6; TRBD1 aligns across 9 bases. CDR3 sequence: CASSLNTGGDSPLHF. CDR3 sequence (DNA): TGTGCCAGCAGCTTAAATACAGGGGGCGATTCACCCCTCCACTTT.